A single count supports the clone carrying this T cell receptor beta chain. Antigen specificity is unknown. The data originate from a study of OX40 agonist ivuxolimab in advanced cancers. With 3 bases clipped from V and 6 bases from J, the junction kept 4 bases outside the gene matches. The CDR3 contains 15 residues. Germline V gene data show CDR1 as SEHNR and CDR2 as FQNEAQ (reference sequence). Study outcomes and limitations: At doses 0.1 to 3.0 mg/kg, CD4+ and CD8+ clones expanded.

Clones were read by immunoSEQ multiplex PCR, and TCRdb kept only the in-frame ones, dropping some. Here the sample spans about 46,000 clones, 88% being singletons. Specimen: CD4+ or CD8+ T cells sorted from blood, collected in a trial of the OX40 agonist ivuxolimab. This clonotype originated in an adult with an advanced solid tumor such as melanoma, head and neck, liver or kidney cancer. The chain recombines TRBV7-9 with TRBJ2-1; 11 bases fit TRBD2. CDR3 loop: CASSLGLADLNEQFF. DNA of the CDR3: TGTGCCAGCAGCTTGGGACTAGCGGACCTCAATGAGCAGTTCTTC.